A selection of T cell receptor beta chains follows, all from one sample in a study of blood T cells in healthy people across ages. In TCRdb, the 5' RACE reads were re-called with MiXCR into one record per CDR3 protein. The repertoire holds around 520,000 distinct CDR3 sequences, around a quarter seen once, with over 3.5% in the top ten. The same data also went into a second study, on T cells of mothers and their children.

Sample: blood. The receptors were gathered from a boy aged 2 to 10 in good health. Each CDR3 is given with its conserved first and last residue. A D gene is named only where the DNA matches it firmly. A clone size is listed for some rows: how often the clone was seen (once, few, many), or a class if it is expanded.

clone_size	v_call	d_call	j_call	cdr3_nt	cdr3_aa
-	TRBV3-1	-	TRBJ1-4	TGTGCCAGCAGCCCAGGGATCGGACGAACTTCGGGGGATGAAAAACTGTTTTTT	CASSPGIGRTSGDEKLFF
-	TRBV10-3	-	TRBJ2-5	TGTGCCATCAGTGAGTCGGACTTCCAAGAGACCCAGTACTTC	CAISESDFQETQYF
-	TRBV12-3/TRBV12-4	TRBD2	TRBJ2-1	TGTGCCAACAGTCACCGAGCGGGGGGTATCTACAATGAGCAGTTCTTC	CANSHRAGGIYNEQFF
many	TRBV14	-	TRBJ1-2	TGTGCCAGCAGCGCCTATAACTATGGCTACACCTTC	CASSAYNYGYTF
-	TRBV20-1	-	TRBJ2-7	TGCAGTGCTACGGACAGCCCCTCCTACGAGCAGTACTTC	CSATDSPSYEQYF
few	TRBV6-5	TRBD1	TRBJ1-5	TGTGCCAGCAGGGCCACAGGGGGAGAGGGGCAGCCCCAGCATTTT	CASRATGGEGQPQHF
once	TRBV25-1	TRBD1	TRBJ2-1	TGTGCCAGCAGTCCCGGACAGGGGGCTTTAGGAAACAATGAGCAGTTCTTC	CASSPGQGALGNNEQFF
-	TRBV12-3/TRBV12-4	TRBD1	TRBJ1-4	TGTGCCAGCAGATTACGCTTGGACAGGTCTGAAAAACTGTTTTTT	CASRLRLDRSEKLFF
few	TRBV12-3/TRBV12-4	TRBD2	TRBJ2-2	TGTGCCAGCAGTCCCGGGGGGGGGCGGGAGCTGTTTTTT	CASSPGGGRELFF
-	TRBV10-3	-	TRBJ2-7	TGTGCCATCAGTGAGGGGACACCTTACGAGCAGTACTTC	CAISEGTPYEQYF
-	TRBV6-2/TRBV6-3	TRBD2	TRBJ2-7	TGTGCCAGCAGCCCCTCTCTAGCGGGAGTCTACGAGCAGTACTTC	CASSPSLAGVYEQYF
-	TRBV6-5	-	TRBJ1-2	TGTGCCAGCAGCGGGGGGGGTACAGGGAGATATGGCTACACCTTC	CASSGGGTGRYGYTF
few	TRBV5-1	TRBD1	TRBJ2-7	TGCGCCAGCAGCCCAGACAGGGTTAACGAGCAGTACTTC	CASSPDRVNEQYF
-	TRBV7-2	-	TRBJ2-5	TGTGCCAGCAGCTTAGCGGGAACGACTGCTCAGTACTTC	CASSLAGTTAQYF
-	TRBV20-1	TRBD2	TRBJ2-7	TGCAGTGCTTGGGCGGGGACTAGCGGGAGAATCCACTCCTACGAGCAGTACTTC	CSAWAGTSGRIHSYEQYF
few	TRBV5-1	TRBD2	TRBJ2-1	TGCGCCAGCAGCTTGACGGTAGCGGGAGGGATGTTCTTC	CASSLTVAGGMFF
-	TRBV6-6	-	TRBJ2-5	TGTGCCAGCAGTTCTGCCCCGGGGGAGACCCAGTACTTC	CASSSAPGETQYF
many	TRBV29-1	TRBD1	TRBJ2-4	TGCAGGGGGACAGGGGCAGACGACAAAAACATTCAGTACTTC	CRGTGADDKNIQYF
-	TRBV4-2	-	TRBJ1-5	TGTGCCAGCAGCCAAGATCGACAGGTGAATCAGCCCCAGCATTTT	CASSQDRQVNQPQHF
-	TRBV7-6	-	TRBJ1-1	TGTGCCAGCAGCGCCCGCTCAGGGTCGGGCACTGAAGCTTTCTTT	CASSARSGSGTEAFF
-	TRBV18	TRBD1	TRBJ1-1	TGTGCCAGCTCACCGCGTAGACAGGGAGACACTGAAGCTTTCTTT	CASSPRRQGDTEAFF
-	TRBV25-1	-	TRBJ1-2	TGTGCCAGCAGAGACGCCAGGGTCCATGGCTACACCTTC	CASRDARVHGYTF